This passage covers 4 T cell receptor beta chains from one sample sequenced in a study of blood T cells in healthy people across ages. Combining a sample-barcoded 5' primer with a J-beta primer mix, a second PCR ran for about 7 to 11 cycles. TCRdb passed the 5' RACE reads through MiXCR, listing each CDR3 protein once. Of 800,000 to 950,000 distinct CDR3 sequences listed, about 29% are singletons. These same records also appear under a second study, on T cells of mothers and their children.

Sequenced: blood. The source of these receptors is a woman in her forties in good health.

This clonotype has more than one count but fewer than ten. This sequence joins TRBV29-1 and TRBJ2-3; unclear D gene. V dropped 4 bases and J dropped 11 bases, with 13 bases sitting between them. Per germline, CDR1 SQVTM and CDR2 ANQGSEA. The CDR3 runs 11 residues. CDR3 amino acids: CSVGRQAWQYF. The CDR3 DNA reads as TGCAGCGTTGGACGGCAAGCGTGGCAGTATTTT.

This clonotype has only one observation. This chain links TRBV4-1 with TRBJ1-1; 9 nucleotides agree with TRBD1. The germline CDR1 and CDR2 sequences are MGHRA and YSYEKL. The V and J ends lost 7 bases and 4 bases, in that order; junction bases with no gene match: 10. This CDR3 is 15 amino acids long. CDR3 in amino acids: CASKRDREWITEAFF. The CDR3 coding sequence is TGCGCCAGCAAGAGGGACAGGGAGTGGATCACTGAAGCTTTCTTT.

This chain joins TRBV6-5 and TRBJ1-2, with D hard to call. The CDR3 totals 13 residues. V lost 0 bases to trimming and J lost 12 bases, with 14 bases between them. The V gene's germline CDR1 is MNHEY and CDR2 SVGAGI. The CDR3 DNA reads as TGTGCCAGCAGTTACTCGGGGTCGTCGTGGGACACCTTC. As protein: CASSYSGSSWDTF.

The gene calls are TRBV9 and TRBJ2-1, with 8 bases aligning to TRBD2. V dropped 0 bases and J dropped 0; count of bases not matched to a gene: 5. Germline assignment: CDR1 SGDLS and CDR2 YYNGEE. This CDR3 is 17 amino acids long. The CDR3 DNA follows: TGTGCCAGCAGCGTAGTTAAGCGGGGGAGCTCCTACAATGAGCAGTTCTTC. Its translation: CASSVVKRGSSYNEQFF.